Listed below are T cell receptor beta chains from one sample, sequenced in a study of read filtering for tumor transcriptome and immune sequencing. TCRdb reprocessed the reads via MiXCR and lists one record per CDR3 protein. The sample holds about 130,000 distinct CDR3 sequences, approximately 13% seen once. What was sequenced was a population of CD138-negative cells sorted from bone marrow. These receptors originate from a donor aged 40 or over with multiple myeloma. The CDR3 runs from the conserved cysteine through the conserved F or W. A D gene is named only where the DNA matches it firmly. Size tells how often a clone was seen (once, few, many) or the class of an expanded clone, and some rows leave it out.

d_call	v_call	clone_size	j_call	cdr3_nt	cdr3_aa
.	TRBV10-2	many	TRBJ2-1	TGCGCCAGCAGGGACCGAGCGGCCTACAATGAGCAGTTCTTC	CASRDRAAYNEQFF
.	TRBV3-1	many	TRBJ2-7	TGTGCCAGCAGCCAACGTAGCGCCTACTACTACGAGCAGTACTTC	CASSQRSAYYYEQYF
.	TRBV6-6	many	TRBJ1-1	TGTGCCAGCAGAACCAACAGGGAAACTGAAGCTTTCTTT	CASRTNRETEAFF
.	TRBV18	few	TRBJ2-6	TGTGCCAGCTCACCACCGGGCGGCTCTGGGGCCAACGTCCTGACTTTC	CASSPPGGSGANVLTF
.	TRBV24-1	many	TRBJ2-6	TGTGCCACCAGTGGCCTACCAGGGTCCACCTCTGGGGCCAACGTCCTGACTTTC	CATSGLPGSTSGANVLTF
.	TRBV15	few	TRBJ2-5	TGTGCCACCAGCAGAGATCCAAGGGGACTCGAGACCCAGTACTTC	CATSRDPRGLETQYF
.	TRBV7-2	many	TRBJ1-5	TGTGCCAGCAGCTTTCAGGGGAGGAAGGGAGGAGATCAGCCCCAGCATTTT	CASSFQGRKGGDQPQHF
.	TRBV29-1	many	TRBJ1-1	TGCAGCGCCTCTGCGGGGCTGAACACTGAAGCTTTCTTT	CSASAGLNTEAFF
.	TRBV7-2	.	TRBJ1-1	TGTGCCAGCAGCTTAGATGGCGGGATGACGACTGAAGCTTTCTTT	CASSLDGGMTTEAFF
.	TRBV12-3/TRBV12-4	many	TRBJ2-3	TGTGCCAGCAGCGACTTTACTTGGACAGATACGCAGTATTTT	CASSDFTWTDTQYF